Listed below are T cell receptor beta chains from one sample, sequenced in a study of blood T cell repertoires in COVID-19. Clones were read by immunoSEQ multiplex PCR, and TCRdb kept only the in-frame ones, dropping some. This sample yields over 250,000 clones, of which 88% are seen a single time; approximately 1% belongs to the top ten. The sample was PBMCs or T cells enriched from blood (not recorded which). These receptors were collected from a woman younger than 45 who had recovered from COVID-19. CDR3s leave out the opening cysteine and the closing phenylalanine or tryptophan.

cdr3_aa j_call v_call
ASSKESGVRNQPQH TRBJ1-5 TRBV19
ASSKWTRPTSGGANTGELF TRBJ2-2 TRBV21-1
ASSRGDRETQY TRBJ2-5 TRBV9
ASSRRREGNSPLH TRBJ1-6 TRBV11-3
ASSDGLGTGANQPQH TRBJ1-5 TRBV6-1
ASGMGVGYNEQF TRBJ2-1 TRBV7-9
AWSGGLAGVEETQY TRBJ2-5 TRBV30
ASSASKVLSAAGDTQY TRBJ2-3 TRBV5-1
ASSPHGNYNTDTQY TRBJ2-3 TRBV3-1/TRBV3-2
ASQTLRGPTYEQY TRBJ2-7 TRBV19
ASSLTRTGTYEQY TRBJ2-7 TRBV27
ASSLTGNEGTIY TRBJ1-3 TRBV11-2
ASSLGQGINEKLF TRBJ1-4 TRBV5-1
ASSSAAGGLGNQPQH TRBJ1-5 TRBV6-2/TRBV6-3
ASSLVQTDVTETQY TRBJ2-5 TRBV7-8
AISDPGSYNSPLH TRBJ1-6 TRBV10-3
ASSPTGGGVSETQY TRBJ2-5 TRBV18
ASRKLAAYEQY TRBJ2-7 TRBV7-8
ASSQALGQGNEAF TRBJ1-1 TRBV4-3
ASSLLVTGQLNYGYT TRBJ1-2 TRBV7-2
ASSTRTTSKNEQF TRBJ2-1 TRBV13
ASSLTRGGAAQGYT TRBJ1-2 TRBV7-8
ASSLLNRGWNTEAF TRBJ1-1 TRBV28
AWSVIGSGNTIY TRBJ1-3 TRBV30
ASSKNQGAHGYT TRBJ1-2 TRBV5-4
ASSPSTGITAF TRBJ1-1 TRBV7-3
ASSPPGLRDKTYEQY TRBJ2-7 TRBV18
ASAGTGGYEQY TRBJ2-7 TRBV19
ASSLRGTIYNEQF TRBJ2-1 TRBV7-3
ASSRLGSGAVY TRBJ2-4 TRBV4-3
ASSIALTVLAGETQY TRBJ2-5 TRBV19
ASSYTGGAAGNTIY TRBJ1-3 TRBV5-4
ASSLGAGVSNYGYT TRBJ1-2 TRBV7-3
ASSIQAANTEAF TRBJ1-1 TRBV7-8
ASSLVFSAGSNEKLF TRBJ1-4 TRBV5-1
ASGGDSPLH TRBJ1-6 TRBV6-5
ASSFGSLAKNIQY TRBJ2-4 TRBV7-2
ASSLTSGSTYNEQF TRBJ2-1 TRBV11-2
ASRMGQENSPLH TRBJ1-6 TRBV5-1
AISESASGHGELF TRBJ2-2 TRBV10-3
AWSWGLAGPGEQF TRBJ2-1 TRBV30
ASSQSSNRSQGTEAF TRBJ1-1 TRBV23-1
ASSVGGEDIQY TRBJ2-4 TRBV5-1
ASSETPYRGAGYT TRBJ1-2 TRBV10-2
ATGRANYGYT TRBJ1-2 TRBV30
ASSIGQPDHYGYT TRBJ1-2 TRBV19
ASSTSGRSQETQY TRBJ2-5 TRBV12-1
ASSLIGLAGITGELF TRBJ2-2 TRBV28
ASSPRDRTYEQY TRBJ2-7 TRBV9
ASSYSIAQAGGDTDTQY TRBJ2-3 TRBV6-2/TRBV6-3
ASSLSVWGGGVTDTQY TRBJ2-3 TRBV27
SVYFSYEQY TRBJ2-7 TRBV29-1
ASSLMARMVGSVDTEAF TRBJ1-1 TRBV7-6
ASSRSMRGLGETQY TRBJ2-5 TRBV11-2
ASSFEVRGEKLF TRBJ1-4 TRBV5-5
ASSLWGGGLDRETQY TRBJ2-5 TRBV5-1
ASSLLGTGGKPYEQY TRBJ2-7 TRBV28
ASSNLDRGPQETQY TRBJ2-5 TRBV5-1
ASSRWGQGGTEAF TRBJ1-1 TRBV3-1/TRBV3-2